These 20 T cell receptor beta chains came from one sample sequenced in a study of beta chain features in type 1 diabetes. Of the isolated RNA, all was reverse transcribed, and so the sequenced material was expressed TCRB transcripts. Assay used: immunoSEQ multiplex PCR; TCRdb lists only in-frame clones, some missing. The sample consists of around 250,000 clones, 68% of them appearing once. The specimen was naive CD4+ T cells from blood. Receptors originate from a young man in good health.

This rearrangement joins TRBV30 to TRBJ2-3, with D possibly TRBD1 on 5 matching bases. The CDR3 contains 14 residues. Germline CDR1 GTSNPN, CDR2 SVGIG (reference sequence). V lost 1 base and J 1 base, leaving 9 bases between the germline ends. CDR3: CAWSGGRGTDTQYF. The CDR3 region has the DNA TGTGCCTGGAGTGGAGGCAGGGGCACAGATACGCAGTATTTT.

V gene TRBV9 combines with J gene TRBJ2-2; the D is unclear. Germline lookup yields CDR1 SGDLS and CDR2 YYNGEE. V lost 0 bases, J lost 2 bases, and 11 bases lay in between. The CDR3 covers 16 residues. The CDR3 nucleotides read TGTGCCAGCAGCGTAGTGTACAGACCTAACACCGGGGAGCTGTTTTTT. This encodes CASSVVYRPNTGELFF. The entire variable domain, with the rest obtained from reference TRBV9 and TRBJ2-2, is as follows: DSGVTQTPKHLITATGQRVTLRCSPRSGDLSVYWYQQSLDQGLQFLIQYYNGEERAKGNILERFSAQQFPDLHSELNLSSLELGDSALYFCASSVVYRPNTGELFFGEGSRLTVL.

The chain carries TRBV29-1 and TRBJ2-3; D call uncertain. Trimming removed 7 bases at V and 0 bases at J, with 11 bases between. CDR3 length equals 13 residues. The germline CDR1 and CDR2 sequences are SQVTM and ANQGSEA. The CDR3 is CSGQQLSTDTQYF. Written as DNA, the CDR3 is TGCAGCGGCCAGCAGCTTAGCACAGATACGCAGTATTTT.

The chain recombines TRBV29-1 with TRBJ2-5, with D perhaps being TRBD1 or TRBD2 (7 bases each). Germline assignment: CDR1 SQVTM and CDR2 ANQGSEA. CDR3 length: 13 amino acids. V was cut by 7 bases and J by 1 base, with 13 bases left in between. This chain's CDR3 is CSGSGTAQETQYF. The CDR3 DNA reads TGCAGCGGCAGCGGGACAGCCCAAGAGACCCAGTACTTC.

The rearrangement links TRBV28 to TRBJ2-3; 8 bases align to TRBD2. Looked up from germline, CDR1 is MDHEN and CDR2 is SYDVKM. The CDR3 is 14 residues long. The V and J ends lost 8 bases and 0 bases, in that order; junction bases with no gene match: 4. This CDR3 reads CASAPSGSTDTQYF. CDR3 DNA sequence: TGTGCCAGCGCGCCTAGCGGGAGCACAGATACGCAGTATTTT. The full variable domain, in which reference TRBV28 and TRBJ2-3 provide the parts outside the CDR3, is DVKVTQSSRYLVKRTGEKVFLECVQDMDHENMFWYRQDPGLGLRLIYFSYDVKMKEKGDIPEGYSVSREKKERFSLILESASTNQTSMYLCASAPSGSTDTQYFGPGTRLTVL.

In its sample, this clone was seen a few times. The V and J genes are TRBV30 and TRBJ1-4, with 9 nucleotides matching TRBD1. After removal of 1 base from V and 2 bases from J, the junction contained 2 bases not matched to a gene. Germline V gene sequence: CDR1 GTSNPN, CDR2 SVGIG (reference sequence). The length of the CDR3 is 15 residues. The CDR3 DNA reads TGTGCCTGGAGTGGGGGGACAGGGACTAATGAAAAACTGTTTTTT. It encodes CAWSGGTGTNEKLFF.

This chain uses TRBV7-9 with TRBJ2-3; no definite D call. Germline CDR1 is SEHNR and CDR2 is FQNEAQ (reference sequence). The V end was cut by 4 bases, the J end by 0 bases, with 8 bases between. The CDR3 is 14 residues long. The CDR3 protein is CASSSLTSTDTQYF. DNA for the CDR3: TGTGCCAGCAGCTCACTCACTAGCACAGATACGCAGTATTTT.

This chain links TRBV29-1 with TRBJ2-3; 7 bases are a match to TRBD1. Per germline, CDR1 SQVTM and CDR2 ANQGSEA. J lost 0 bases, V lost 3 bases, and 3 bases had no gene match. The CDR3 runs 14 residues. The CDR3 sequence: CSVDRGISTDTQYF. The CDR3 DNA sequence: TGCAGCGTTGACAGGGGGATAAGCACAGATACGCAGTATTTT.

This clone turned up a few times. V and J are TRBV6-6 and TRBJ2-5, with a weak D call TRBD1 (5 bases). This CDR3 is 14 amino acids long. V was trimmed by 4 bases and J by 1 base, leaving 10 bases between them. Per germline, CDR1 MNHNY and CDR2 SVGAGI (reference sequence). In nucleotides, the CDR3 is TGTGCCAGCAGTTTGTCAGGGATCCAAGAGACCCAGTACTTC. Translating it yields CASSLSGIQETQYF.

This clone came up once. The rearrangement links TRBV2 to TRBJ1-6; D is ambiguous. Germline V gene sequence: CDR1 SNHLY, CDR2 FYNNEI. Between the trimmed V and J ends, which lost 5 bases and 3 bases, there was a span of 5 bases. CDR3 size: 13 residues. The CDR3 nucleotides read TGTGCCAGCAGTCAAAGCTATAATTCACCCCTCCACTTT. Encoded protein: CASSQSYNSPLHF.

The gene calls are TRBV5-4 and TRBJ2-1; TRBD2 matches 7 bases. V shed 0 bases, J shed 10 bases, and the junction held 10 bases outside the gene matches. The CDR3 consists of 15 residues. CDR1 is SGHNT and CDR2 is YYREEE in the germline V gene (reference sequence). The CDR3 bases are TGTGCCAGCAGCTTGGCCGGATCACTCGGGGGGGAGCAGTTCTTC. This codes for CASSLAGSLGGEQFF.

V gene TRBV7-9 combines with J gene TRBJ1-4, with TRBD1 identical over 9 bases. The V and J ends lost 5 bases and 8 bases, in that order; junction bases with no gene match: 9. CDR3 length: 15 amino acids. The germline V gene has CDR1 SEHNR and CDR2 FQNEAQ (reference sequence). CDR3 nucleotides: TGTGCCAGCAGCAGCCCGGGACAGGGTGTGGAAAAACTGTTTTTT. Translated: CASSSPGQGVEKLFF.

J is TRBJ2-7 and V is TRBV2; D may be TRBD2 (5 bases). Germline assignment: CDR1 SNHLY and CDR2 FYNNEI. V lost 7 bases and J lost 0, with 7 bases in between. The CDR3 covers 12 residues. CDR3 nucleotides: TGTGCCAGCAAACGGGGCTCCTACGAGCAGTACTTC. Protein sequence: CASKRGSYEQYF.

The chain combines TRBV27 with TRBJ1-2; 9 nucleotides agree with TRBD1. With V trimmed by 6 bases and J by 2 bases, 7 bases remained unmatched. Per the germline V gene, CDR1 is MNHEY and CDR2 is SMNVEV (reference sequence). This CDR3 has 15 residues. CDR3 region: CASRTLGQGNYGYTF. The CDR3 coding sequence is TGTGCCAGCAGAACCCTCGGACAGGGGAACTATGGCTACACCTTC.

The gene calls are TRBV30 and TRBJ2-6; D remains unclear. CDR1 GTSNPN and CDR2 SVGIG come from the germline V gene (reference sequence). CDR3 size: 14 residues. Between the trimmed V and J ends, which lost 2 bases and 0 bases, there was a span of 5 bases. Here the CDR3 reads CAWSLGSGANVLTF. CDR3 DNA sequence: TGTGCCTGGAGTCTGGGCTCTGGGGCCAACGTCCTGACTTTC.

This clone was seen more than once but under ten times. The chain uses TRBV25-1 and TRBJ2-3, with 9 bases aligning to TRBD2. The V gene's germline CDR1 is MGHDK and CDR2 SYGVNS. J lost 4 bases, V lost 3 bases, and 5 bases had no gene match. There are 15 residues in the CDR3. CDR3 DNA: TGTGCCAGCAGTGATCAGGGACTAGCTGCAGATACGCAGTATTTT. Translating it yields CASSDQGLAADTQYF.

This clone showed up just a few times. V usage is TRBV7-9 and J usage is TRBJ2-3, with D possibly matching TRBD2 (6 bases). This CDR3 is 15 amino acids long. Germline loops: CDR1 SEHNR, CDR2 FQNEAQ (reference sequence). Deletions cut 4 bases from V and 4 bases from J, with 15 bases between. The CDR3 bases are TGTGCCAGCAGCTCTCACAAGACTAGTCCAGATACGCAGTATTTT. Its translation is CASSSHKTSPDTQYF.

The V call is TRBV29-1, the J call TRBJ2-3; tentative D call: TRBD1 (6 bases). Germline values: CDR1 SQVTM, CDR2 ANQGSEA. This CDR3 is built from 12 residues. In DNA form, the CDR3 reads TGCAGTTCTTTGGCAGGGGCGGATACGCAGTATTTT. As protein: CSSLAGADTQYF.

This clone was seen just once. CDR3 in amino acids: CASSFATYEQYF. CDR3 sequence (DNA): TGTGCCAGCAGCTTTGCAACCTACGAGCAGTACTTC. This chain connects TRBV7-9 to TRBJ2-7, with D uncertain. V was trimmed by 3 bases and J by 2 bases, leaving 5 bases between them. The CDR3 is made up of 12 amino acids. Germline CDR1 and CDR2: SEHNR and FQNEAQ (reference sequence).

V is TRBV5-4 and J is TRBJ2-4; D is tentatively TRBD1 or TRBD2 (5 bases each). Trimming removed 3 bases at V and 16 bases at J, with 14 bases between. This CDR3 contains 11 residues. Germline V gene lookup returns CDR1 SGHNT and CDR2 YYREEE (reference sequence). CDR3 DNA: TGTGCCAGCAGCTCGGGACGGCTTCTATACTTC. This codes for CASSSGRLLYF.